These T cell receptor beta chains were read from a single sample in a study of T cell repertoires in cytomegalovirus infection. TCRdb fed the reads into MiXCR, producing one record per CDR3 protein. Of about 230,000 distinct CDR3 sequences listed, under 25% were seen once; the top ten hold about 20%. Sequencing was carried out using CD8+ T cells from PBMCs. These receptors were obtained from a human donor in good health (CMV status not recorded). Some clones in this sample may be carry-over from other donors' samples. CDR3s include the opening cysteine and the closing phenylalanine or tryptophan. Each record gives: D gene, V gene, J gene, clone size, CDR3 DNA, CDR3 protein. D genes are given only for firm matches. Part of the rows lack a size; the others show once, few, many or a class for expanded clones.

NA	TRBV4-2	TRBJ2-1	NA	TGTGCCAGCAGCCAAGAATGGGCAGTTATGGTCGATGAGCAGTTCTTC	CASSQEWAVMVDEQFF
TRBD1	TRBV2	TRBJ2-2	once	TGTGCCAGCAGTGAAGCTGGGACCGGGACAGGGGGAACCGGGGAGCTGTTTTTT	CASSEAGTGTGGTGELFF
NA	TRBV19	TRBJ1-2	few	TGTGCCAGTAGTTCCCGGAGCTACTATGGCTACACCTTC	CASSSRSYYGYTF
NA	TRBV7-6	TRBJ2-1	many	TGTGCCAGCAGCTTCAACTCGCCGCCGGGGGATGAGCAGTTCTTC	CASSFNSPPGDEQFF
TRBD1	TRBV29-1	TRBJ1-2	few	TGCAGCGTTGCGGAAGAGGGACAGGGAGCCTGCTACACCTTC	CSVAEEGQGACYTF
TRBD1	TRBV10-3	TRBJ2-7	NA	TGTGCCATCTCGGACAGGGCCGGCTACGAGCAGTACTTC	CAISDRAGYEQYF
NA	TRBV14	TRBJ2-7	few	TGTGCCAGCAGCCAAGCGACAGCCGAAAGGGGGTACTACGAGCAGTACTTC	CASSQATAERGYYEQYF
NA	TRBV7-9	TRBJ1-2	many	TGTGCCAGCATCCTCGGCACGGATGGCTACACCTTC	CASILGTDGYTF
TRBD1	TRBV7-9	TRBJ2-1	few	TGTGCCAGCAGCCCTCCAGCAGGACAGGACATCAATGAGCAGTTCTTC	CASSPPAGQDINEQFF
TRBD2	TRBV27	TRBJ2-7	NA	TGTGCCAGCAGTTCGGGGGGGGCGCACTACGAGCAGTACTTC	CASSSGGAHYEQYF
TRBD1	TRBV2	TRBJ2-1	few	TGTGCCAGCACTAGGGACAGCTCCTACAATGAGCAGTTCTTC	CASTRDSSYNEQFF
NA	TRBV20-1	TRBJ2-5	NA	TGCAGTGCCCTCGACAGGCTTCAAGAGACCCAGTACTTC	CSALDRLQETQYF
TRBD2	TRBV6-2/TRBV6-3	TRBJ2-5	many	TGTGCCAGCAGTCACCGACTAGCGGGGACACAAGAGACCCAGTACTTC	CASSHRLAGTQETQYF
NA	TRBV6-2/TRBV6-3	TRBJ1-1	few	TGTGCCAGCAGCCAAGGACAGCCTGAAGCTTTCTTT	CASSQGQPEAFF
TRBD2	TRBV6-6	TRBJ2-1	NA	TGTGCCAGCAGCAACCCGGGACTAGCGGGGGGCCTTACCCCCTACAATGAGCAGTTCTTC	CASSNPGLAGGLTPYNEQFF
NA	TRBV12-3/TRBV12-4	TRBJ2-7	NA	TGTGCCAGCAGTCCGGAGGGGAGCGAGCAGTACTTC	CASSPEGSEQYF
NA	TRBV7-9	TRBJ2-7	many	TGTGCCAGCAGCAATAGGTCGTCCTACGAGCAGTACTTC	CASSNRSSYEQYF
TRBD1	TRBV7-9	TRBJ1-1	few	TGTGCCAGCAGCTTAGATGAAACAGGGGGAACTGAAGCTTTCTTT	CASSLDETGGTEAFF
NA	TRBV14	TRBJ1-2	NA	TGTGCCAGCAGCCGTACCTGCCAGGGCCTCTATGGCTACACCTTC	CASSRTCQGLYGYTF
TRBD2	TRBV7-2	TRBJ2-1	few	TGTGCCAGCAGCGAACTAGCGGGGTTGGACAATGAGCAGTTCTTC	CASSELAGLDNEQFF
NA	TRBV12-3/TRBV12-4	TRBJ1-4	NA	TGTGCCAGCAGTTGGGGCCTCGGGGCTAATGAAAAACTGTTTTTT	CASSWGLGANEKLFF
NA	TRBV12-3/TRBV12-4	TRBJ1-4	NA	TGTGCCAGCAGTATGAGGGCAACTAATGAAAAACTGTTTTTT	CASSMRATNEKLFF
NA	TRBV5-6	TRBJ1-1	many	TGTGCCAGCAGCCCGACCATGGGGGCTGAAGCTTTCTTT	CASSPTMGAEAFF
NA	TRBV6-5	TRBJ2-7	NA	TGTGCCAGCAGCCCCGCCACACAGGGCACCTACGAGCAGTACTTC	CASSPATQGTYEQYF
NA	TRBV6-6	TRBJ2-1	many	TGTGCCAGCAGACTCGGACATCTTGGGCAGTTCTTC	CASRLGHLGQFF
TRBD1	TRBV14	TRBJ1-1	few	TGTGCCAGCAGCCCGAGGACAGGGAAAGAAGCTTTCTTT	CASSPRTGKEAFF
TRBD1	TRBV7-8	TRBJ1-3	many	TGTGCCAGCAGCCCCCGGGACAGAGGAAACACCATATATTTT	CASSPRDRGNTIYF
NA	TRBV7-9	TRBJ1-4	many	TGTGCCAGCAGTTCGGGACACCATAATGAAAAACTGTTTTTT	CASSSGHHNEKLFF
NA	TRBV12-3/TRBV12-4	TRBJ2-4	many	TGTGCCAGCAGTTCCTATTTCTCGGGGCCCAAAAACATTCAGTACTTC	CASSSYFSGPKNIQYF
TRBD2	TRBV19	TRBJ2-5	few	TGTGCCAGTAGTATGGGCGGGGGGGCGTTCCAGTACTTC	CASSMGGGAFQYF
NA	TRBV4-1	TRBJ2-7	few	TGCGCCAGCAGCTTCGGGACACAACTCAACTACGAGCAGTACTTC	CASSFGTQLNYEQYF
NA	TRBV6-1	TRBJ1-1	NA	TGTGCCAGCAGTGAATGGTCGGGCTACGCTTTCTTT	CASSEWSGYAFF
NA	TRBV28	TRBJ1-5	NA	TGTGCCAGCTTGGGGGGGTTTAGCAATCAGCCCCAGCATTTT	CASLGGFSNQPQHF
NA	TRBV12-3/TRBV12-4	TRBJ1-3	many	TGTGCTTACGGCCGGACCGCTGGAAACACCATATATTTT	CAYGRTAGNTIYF
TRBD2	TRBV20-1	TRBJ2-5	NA	TGCAGTGCTAAACCTCCGGGACTAGCGGGGGGGCCAGAGACCCAGTACTTC	CSAKPPGLAGGPETQYF
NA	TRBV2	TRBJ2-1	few	TGTGCCAGCCTCGGGACGGATGGGGACAATGAGCAGTTCTTC	CASLGTDGDNEQFF
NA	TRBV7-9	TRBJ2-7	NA	TGTGCCAGCAGCTTTGCCAGCCCCTACGAGCAGTACTTC	CASSFASPYEQYF
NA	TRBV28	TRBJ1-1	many	TGTGCCAGCAGTTTATTCATAGGTACAGGGTTTGGAGCTTTCTTT	CASSLFIGTGFGAFF
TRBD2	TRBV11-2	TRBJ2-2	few	TGTGCCAGCAGCTCACCTCCTTTCGTTCAGGGAGGGACCGGGGAGCTGTTTTTT	CASSSPPFVQGGTGELFF
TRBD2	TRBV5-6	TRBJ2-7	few	TGTGCCAGCAGCTTGGGGCGGGGGGGCGAGCAGTACTTC	CASSLGRGGEQYF